A single sample gave rise to the 3 T cell receptor beta chains below, sequenced in a study of T-cell reconstitution after alpha-beta-depleted transplantation in children. It was with unique molecular identifiers that the TCRbeta library was prepared. TCRdb itself ran the PCR reads through MiXCR, one entry per CDR3 protein. The sample records about 260,000 distinct CDR3 sequences, 6.5% to 9% being singletons. The sequences come from PBMCs, mostly from graft donor cells, collected 180 days after TCRalphabeta/CD19-depleted stem cell transplant. These receptor sequences come from a male patient between 5 and 17 years old who had a stem cell transplant for acute lymphoblastic leukemia, so the T cells may come from the graft donor.

This clonotype has a count of ten or more. The chain's CDR3 is CASSRLGTDTQYF. The CDR3 nucleotides are TGTGCCAGCTCACGACTAGGGACAGATACGCAGTATTTT. The gene calls are TRBV18 and TRBJ2-3; perhaps TRBD2 as D (6 bases). The CDR3 is 13 residues long. Trimming stripped 4 bases from V and 3 bases from J, with 8 bases between. Germline V gives CDR1 KGHSH, CDR2 LQKENI.

The sample holds many counts of this clonotype. The CDR3 DNA reads as TGCAGTGCTAGAGCGGGACAGGTCGGCACCGGGGAGCTGTTTTTT. Translation gives CSARAGQVGTGELFF. The chain joins TRBV20-1 to TRBJ2-2, with 8 bases identical to TRBD1. There are 15 residues in the CDR3. The germline V gene has CDR1 DFQATT and CDR2 SNEGSKA (reference sequence). Unmatched junction bases numbered 5, after V lost 1 base and J lost 4 bases.

To note about this clonotype: A much larger clone is a single base away; this may be a read error. The rearrangement links TRBV5-1 to TRBJ1-1; a possible D gene is TRBD1 (5 bases). CDR3 length: 14 amino acids. CDR1 and CDR2 (germline): SGHRS, YFSETQ. The CDR3 nucleotides read TGCGCCACCAGCCTGACAGTTTTGAACACTGAAGCTTTCTTT. This sequence encodes CATSLTVLNTEAFF.